Following are 27 T cell receptor beta chains from one sample sequenced in a study of T cells after yellow fever vaccination. In TCRdb, the 5' RACE reads were re-called with MiXCR into one record per CDR3 protein. The sample consists of about 99,000 distinct CDR3 sequences, 5.8% of them appearing once. Sequenced here: CD8+ T cells sorted from PBMCs, sampled 10 days after the yellow fever booster vaccination. Receptor source: a man younger than 35 who received the YFV17D yellow fever vaccine.

J is TRBJ2-5 and V is TRBV20-1, with no clear D. Per germline, CDR1 DFQATT and CDR2 SNEGSKA (reference sequence). V lost 5 bases, J lost 5 bases, and 18 bases lay in between. This CDR3 spans 14 amino acids. CDR3 region: CSAPDPRPGETQYF. The CDR3 nucleotides read TGCAGTGCTCCGGACCCCCGCCCGGGTGAGACCCAGTACTTC.

This clonotype was counted only a few times. The V call is TRBV29-1, the J call TRBJ1-4, with D unresolved. Germline V gene lookup returns CDR1 SQVTM and CDR2 ANQGSEA. The length of the CDR3 is 13 residues. V lost 7 bases, J lost 1 base, and 10 bases lay in between. The CDR3 coding sequence is TGCAGCGCTCGAGGGATAACTAATGAAAAACTGTTTTTT. Its protein product is CSARGITNEKLFF.

This clonotype occurred a few times. J is TRBJ1-1 and V is TRBV4-1; the D is unclear. The germline V gene encodes CDR1 MGHRA and CDR2 YSYEKL. The CDR3 loop spans 18 amino acids. With 1 base removed from V and 0 bases from J, the gap between germline ends came to 18 bases. The CDR3 bases are TGCGCCAGCAGCCAAGTTGGGTTGGGGAAGGGATTGAACACTGAAGCTTTCTTT. This codes for CASSQVGLGKGLNTEAFF.

In its sample, this clonotype was seen many times. The chain employs TRBV6-4 and TRBJ2-1; 7 bases agree with TRBD1. Germline V gives CDR1 MRHNA, CDR2 SNTAGT. The CDR3 consists of 15 residues. The trim removed 2 bases at V and 4 bases at J, leaving 5 bases unmatched. The CDR3 coding sequence is TGTGCCAGCAGTGACACCACAGGGGCGTACAATGAGCAGTTCTTC. It codes for CASSDTTGAYNEQFF.

In its sample, this clonotype was seen a few times. V is TRBV7-2 and J is TRBJ2-1; 9 bases line up with TRBD2. Germline trimming cut 1 base from V and 9 bases from J; bases unmatched to any gene: 7. The CDR3 is 15 residues long. In germline, CDR1 is SGHTA, CDR2 FQGNSA. CDR3 nucleotide sequence: TGTGCCAGCAGCTTAGTGCCAGCGGGGGGCGGTGAGCAGTTCTTC. Its protein product is CASSLVPAGGGEQFF.

This clonotype was seen many times. The chain employs TRBV4-2 and TRBJ2-1, with D unresolved. Per germline, CDR1 LGHNA and CDR2 YNFKEQ. V was shortened by 3 bases and J by 4 bases, with 7 bases between the two germline ends. The CDR3 spans 13 residues. This CDR3 is CASSHLEYNEQFF. The CDR3 bases are TGTGCCAGCAGCCACCTCGAATACAATGAGCAGTTCTTC.

Ten or more counts support this clonotype. The rearrangement links TRBV12-3 or TRBV12-4 to TRBJ2-2, with 8 nucleotides matching TRBD2. The CDR3 runs to 15 residues. V was pared by 6 bases and J by 6 bases, with 9 bases of the junction left unmatched. The CDR3 loop is CASRPIGGAAGELFF. The CDR3 coding sequence is TGTGCCAGCAGACCTATCGGGGGGGCCGCCGGGGAGCTGTTTTTT.

The chain uses TRBV7-8 and TRBJ2-7; 7 nucleotides agree with TRBD1. Germline CDR1 and CDR2: SGHVS and FQNEAQ. V was clipped by 1 base and J by 4 bases; unmatched bases: 4. The CDR3 covers 14 residues. The CDR3 spells CASSLGQGLYEQYF. The DNA of the CDR3 is TGTGCCAGCAGCTTAGGACAGGGTCTATACGAGCAGTACTTC.

The chain couples TRBV5-4 to TRBJ2-3; D assignment may be TRBD1 or TRBD2 (6 bases each). The germline V gene has CDR1 SGHNT and CDR2 YYREEE (reference sequence). CDR3 length: 13 residues. The V end lost 1 base, the J end lost 7 bases, and 10 bases lay between the germline ends. CDR3 bases: TGTGCCAGCAGCTTGTCGGGGGCTTATACGCAGTATTTT. Translation gives CASSLSGAYTQYF.

The chain uses TRBV5-5 and TRBJ1-4, with D hard to call. The germline V gene has CDR1 SGHKS and CDR2 YYEKEE (reference sequence). CDR3 length: 15 amino acids. Deletions cut 2 bases from V and 0 bases from J, with 8 bases between. The CDR3 loop reads CASSFFPATNEKLFF. CDR3 bases: TGTGCCAGCAGCTTCTTTCCTGCAACTAATGAAAAACTGTTTTTT.

The chain recombines TRBV6-2 or TRBV6-3 with TRBJ2-3; the D is unclear. This CDR3 contains 16 residues. Germline CDR1 MNHEY, CDR2 SVGEGT. V was pared by 4 bases and J by 0 bases, with 14 bases between. The CDR3 is CASSFIWETSTDTQYF. The CDR3 DNA reads as TGTGCCAGCAGTTTTATCTGGGAAACTAGCACAGATACGCAGTATTTT.

This clonotype has more than one count but fewer than ten. The V and J genes are TRBV13 and TRBJ1-3; the D is unclear. CDR1 is PRHDT and CDR2 is FYEKMQ in the germline V gene (reference sequence). This CDR3 is 15 amino acids long. With 5 bases removed from V and 0 bases from J, the gap between germline ends came to 11 bases. In DNA form, the CDR3 reads TGTGCCAGCAGCCCGGGCCTTATCTCTGGAAACACCATATATTTT. This translates into CASSPGLISGNTIYF.

The rearrangement uses TRBV4-3 and TRBJ1-1; D is possibly TRBD1 (6 bases). The ends were cut back, 0 bases at V and 6 bases at J, with 17 bases in the middle. CDR3 size: 16 residues. CDR1 and CDR2 (germline): LGHNA, YSLEER. The CDR3 region is CASSQDSFGQLAEAFF. The CDR3, as DNA: TGCGCCAGCAGCCAAGATTCCTTTGGACAGTTGGCTGAAGCTTTCTTT.

This sequence joins TRBV23-1 and TRBJ2-7; 8 bases agree with TRBD1. TRBV23-1 is flagged as an ORF with uncertain function. CDR3 length: 17 residues. Germline trimming cut 2 bases from V and 6 bases from J; bases unmatched to any gene: 15. Written as DNA, the CDR3 is TGCGCCAGCAGTCAACCACGACTCCGGGACAGGCGGGGCGAGCAGTACGTC. This gives the protein CASSQPRLRDRRGEQYV.

This clonotype has at least ten counts. The V call is TRBV5-1, the J call TRBJ2-3; D uncertain. V was cut by 5 bases and J by 5 bases, with 9 bases left in between. There are 12 residues in the CDR3. CDR1 is SGHRS, CDR2 YFSETQ, per germline. CDR3 nucleotide sequence: TGCGCCAGCAGTTTTGGGTTAGATACGCAGTATTTT. It is translated as CASSFGLDTQYF.

V usage is TRBV5-1 and J usage is TRBJ2-7, with no clear D. The CDR3 totals 14 residues. With 0 bases removed from V and 2 bases from J, the gap between germline ends came to 9 bases. Looked up from germline, CDR1 is SGHRS and CDR2 is YFSETQ. CDR3 bases: TGCGCCAGCAGCTTGGGAAGTGGGGCCTACGAGCAGTACGTC. Amino acids: CASSLGSGAYEQYV.

This chain joins TRBV15 and TRBJ2-7; perhaps TRBD1 as D (5 bases). CDR3 length: 14 amino acids. Germline V lookup: CDR1 LNHNV, CDR2 YYDKDF (reference sequence). The V gene lost 1 base and the J gene lost 2 bases, with 9 bases spanning the gap. CDR3 in DNA: TGTGCCACCAGCAGAGGACAGAGAACCTACGAGCAGTACTTC. This gives the protein CATSRGQRTYEQYF.

This clonotype turned up a few times. V is TRBV5-4 and J is TRBJ2-7; a weak D match, TRBD2 (6 bases). The CDR3 sequence is 15 residues long. Trimming removed 2 bases at V and 2 bases at J, with 14 bases between. Looked up from germline, CDR1 is SGHNT and CDR2 is YYREEE (reference sequence). The CDR3 region is CASSFGGDSPYEQYF. For the CDR3, the DNA is TGTGCCAGCAGCTTCGGGGGAGATTCCCCCTACGAGCAGTACTTC. Full variable domain (remainder filled in from reference TRBV5-4 and TRBJ2-7): ETGVTQSPTHLIKTRGQQVTLRCSSQSGHNTVSWYQQALGQGPQFIFQYYREEENGRGNFPPRFSGLQFPNYSSELNVNALELDDSALYLCASSFGGDSPYEQYFGPGTRLTVT.

V gene TRBV19 combines with J gene TRBJ1-1; 7 bases match TRBD1. Germline values: CDR1 LNHDA, CDR2 SQIVND (reference sequence). This CDR3 spans 14 amino acids. The V segment lost 4 bases and the J segment 5 bases; nucleotides outside the gene matches: 7. In nucleotides, the CDR3 is TGTGCCAGTAGTAGATACAGGGGTAGGACTGAAGCTTTCTTT. Residues: CASSRYRGRTEAFF.

The rearrangement joins TRBV7-9 to TRBJ2-1; TRBD1 matches at 9 bases. Unmatched junction bases numbered 21, after V lost 9 bases and J lost 12 bases. The CDR3 contains 16 residues. Germline CDR1 and CDR2: SEHNR and FQNEAQ (reference sequence). The CDR3 is CARPLQGAKGPPGQFF. DNA of the CDR3: TGTGCCAGACCGTTACAGGGGGCGAAAGGCCCGCCCGGGCAGTTCTTC.

In its sample, this clonotype was seen many times. The chain employs TRBV7-9 and TRBJ2-1; unclear D gene. The CDR3 spans 13 residues. Germline V lookup: CDR1 SEHNR, CDR2 FQNEAQ (reference sequence). V was pared by 1 base and J by 7 bases, with 8 bases between. This chain's CDR3 is CASSLVVTNEQFF. The DNA of the CDR3 is TGTGCCAGCAGCTTAGTCGTTACAAATGAGCAGTTCTTC. The whole variable domain, remainder taken from reference TRBV7-9 and TRBJ2-1, is DTGVSQNPRHKITKRGQNVTFRCDPISEHNRLYWYRQTLGQGPEFLTYFQNEAQLEKSRLLSDRFSAERPKGSFSTLEIQRTEQGDSAMYLCASSLVVTNEQFFGPGTRLTVL.

Many counts were recorded for this clonotype. The genes are TRBV5-1 and TRBJ1-1; D gene uncertain. There are 11 residues in the CDR3. V shed 5 bases and J shed 2 bases, with 4 bases lying between them. The germline gives CDR1 SGHRS, CDR2 YFSETQ. The CDR3: CASSGNTEAFF. The CDR3 nucleotides are TGCGCCAGCAGTGGAAACACTGAAGCTTTCTTT.

The gene calls are TRBV6-6 and TRBJ2-7; TRBD1 aligns across 7 bases. This CDR3 region has 13 residues. CDR1 MNHNY and CDR2 SVGAGI come from the germline V gene (reference sequence). V shed 4 bases and J 5 bases; nucleotides not matched to a gene: 5. CDR3 protein: CASSLTGSHEQYV. The DNA of the CDR3 is TGTGCCAGCAGTTTGACAGGGAGCCACGAGCAGTACGTC.

This clonotype was picked up many times. The chain links TRBV11-1 to TRBJ1-1; D is undetermined. V gave up 1 base and J gave up 4 bases, with 7 bases separating them. The CDR3 consists of 13 residues. CDR1 and CDR2 from the germline V gene are SGHAT and FQDESV (reference sequence). CDR3 nucleotide sequence: TGTGCCAGCAGCTTAGAGGGTAGCACTGAAGCTTTCTTT. Its protein product is CASSLEGSTEAFF.

The rearrangement joins TRBV27 to TRBJ2-1, with D uncertain. Trimming left V 6 bases short and J 5 bases short, with 5 bases between. Germline CDR1 reads MNHEY; CDR2 reads SMNVEV (reference sequence). CDR3 size: 11 residues. The CDR3 region is CASSVHNEQFF. The DNA of the CDR3 is TGTGCCAGCAGCGTCCACAATGAGCAGTTCTTC.

The chain combines TRBV9 with TRBJ1-6, with 7 positions matching TRBD1. Unmatched junction bases numbered 2, after V lost 3 bases and J lost 8 bases. Germline V gives CDR1 SGDLS, CDR2 YYNGEE. CDR3 size: 13 residues. The CDR3 here is CASSGQGYSPLHF. The CDR3 DNA reads as TGTGCCAGCAGCGGACAGGGTTATTCACCCCTCCACTTT.

This clonotype was counted only a few times. The CDR3 spells CASSLVSGANEQFF. CDR3 DNA: TGTGCCAGCAGCTTAGTTAGCGGGGCTAATGAGCAGTTCTTC. The rearrangement uses TRBV11-2 and TRBJ2-1; 8 nucleotides line up with TRBD2. V was clipped by 1 base and J by 7 bases; unmatched bases: 3. Per the germline V gene, CDR1 is SGHAT and CDR2 is FQNNGV. The CDR3 has 14 residues.